Sequencing of this TCR beta chain was carried out in a study of blood T cell repertoires in COVID-19. The overall study: T cells, B-cell-depleted T cells, or PBMCs provided the cDNA or gDNA that served as material.

Only a few counts were recorded for this clone. TCRdb's copy holds only in-frame clones and misses some; the assay was immunoSEQ multiplex PCR. Of 75,000 to 90,000 clones listed, less than 85% are singletons. CDR1 and CDR2 from the germline V gene are SGHTA and FQGNSA. Trimming removed 2 bases from V and 2 bases from J, with 8 bases in between. The CDR3 totals 14 residues. The V and J genes are TRBV7-2 and TRBJ2-3; D is uncertain. The TCR originated in a woman aged 70-85 years with acute or convalescent COVID-19. Sequencing was done on a sample of peripheral blood. CDR3 sequence: CASSLRQSTDTQYF. The CDR3 DNA is TGTGCCAGCAGCTTAAGACAATCCACAGATACGCAGTATTTT.